The T cell receptor beta chain under discussion was sequenced for a study of molecular identifiers for immune sequencing clone quantification. In its sample, this clonotype was seen a few times. As yet, its antigen is unknown. General study results and limits: Over 97% of effector molecules, but under 1% in naive cells, were held by clones with more than 20 RNA copies.

Preparation of the bulk TCR libraries relied on previously described methods and listed TCR primers. Each CDR3 protein gets one entry after TCRdb re-called the PCR reads with MiXCR. The sample carries approximately 550,000 distinct CDR3 sequences, about 20% recorded once. Sequencing libraries of naive CD8 cells derived from around 20,000 to 990,000 sorted cells with 10%, 30% or 50% RNA. Specimen: naive CD8+ T cells from blood, with Jurkat cell RNA spiked in. Specified subset: FACS-sorted CD8+CD4-CCR7+CD45RA+ naive T cells. The TCR sequence derives from a human donor in good health. Some libraries in this study had Jurkat cell RNA spiked in.

The CDR3 DNA reads TGTGCCAGCAGCCACCGGACAGGGGGCGGTTACTATGGCTACACCTTC. Amino acid sequence: CASSHRTGGGYYGYTF. The gene calls are TRBV4-2 and TRBJ1-2; 11 bases are a match to TRBD1. This CDR3 is built from 16 residues. The V and J ends lost 3 bases and 3 bases, in that order; junction bases with no gene match: 6. Germline V gives CDR1 LGHNA, CDR2 YNFKEQ.